One sample yielded the 27 T cell receptor beta chains listed below, sequenced in a study of blood T cell repertoires in COVID-19. Only in-frame clones appear in the TCRdb table, and some are missing; sequencing was by immunoSEQ multiplex PCR. Counted here are about 440,000 clones, about 85% occurring once; the ten biggest clones make up approximately 2%. Source material: PBMCs or T cells enriched from blood (not recorded which). Every receptor here comes from a woman younger than 35 with acute COVID-19.

This chain connects TRBV9 to TRBJ2-3, with 11 bases aligning to TRBD2. The germline CDR1 and CDR2 sequences are SGDLS and YYNGEE. The ends lost 2 bases at V and 0 bases at J; junction bases unmatched: 11. The CDR3 covers 19 residues. CDR3 region: CASSVAGTSGRYSTDTQYF. The CDR3 DNA follows: TGTGCCAGCAGCGTGGCCGGGACTAGCGGCCGGTACAGCACAGATACGCAGTATTTT.

The rearrangement links TRBV5-1 to TRBJ2-7, with D unresolved. CDR3 length equals 12 residues. Germline lookup yields CDR1 SGHRS and CDR2 YFSETQ. V was pared by 0 bases and J by 6 bases, with 7 bases between. The CDR3 coding sequence is TGCGCCAGCAGCTTGGACAGTCCCGAGCAGTACTTC. Amino acids: CASSLDSPEQYF.

A word on this clone: Additional DNA sequences in this sample encode the identical CDR3. The chain uses TRBV6-5 and TRBJ2-5, with 9 bases fitting TRBD1. The CDR3 is 14 amino acids. V dropped 3 bases and J dropped 4; count of bases not matched to a gene: 3. Germline CDR1 is MNHEY and CDR2 is SVGAGI. As DNA, the CDR3 is TGTGCCAGCAGTTATGGGACAGGGAGAGAGACCCAGTACTTC. It specifies CASSYGTGRETQYF.

The chain combines TRBV7-9 with TRBJ1-2, with D uncertain. Per germline, CDR1 SEHNR and CDR2 FQNEAQ (reference sequence). Trimming pared 3 bases from V and 4 bases from J, leaving 6 bases between. This CDR3 is 12 amino acids long. CDR3 bases: TGTGCCAGCAGCTTTGAGGGCTATGGCTACACCTTC. This gives the protein CASSFEGYGYTF.

This chain joins TRBV18 and TRBJ1-3; D not certain. From germline, CDR1 is KGHSH and CDR2 LQKENI. This CDR3 has 13 residues. V was trimmed by 4 bases and J by 8 bases, leaving 12 bases between them. CDR3 DNA: TGTGCCAGCTCACACGATTCGGAGGACACCATATATTTT. Translation gives CASSHDSEDTIYF.

This clone turned up a few times. The CDR3 coding sequence is TGTGCCAGCAGCCGCGACAGGGGCGAGCCCCAGCATTTT. Protein: CASSRDRGEPQHF. This rearrangement joins TRBV14 to TRBJ1-5; 8 nucleotides align to TRBD1. The CDR3 has 13 amino acids. Germline V CDR1 and CDR2: SGHDN, FVKESK. Trimming cost V 4 bases and J 8 bases; bases outside gene matches: 4.

The V gene is TRBV27, the J gene TRBJ2-1, with TRBD2 matching 8 bases. This CDR3 contains 18 residues. V lost 8 bases, J lost 0 bases, and 15 bases stayed unmatched. Germline lookup yields CDR1 MNHEY and CDR2 SMNVEV (reference sequence). The CDR3 DNA reads TGTGCCAGCTCATGGGAGACTAGCGAACCCAGCTCCTACAATGAGCAGTTCTTC. Its translation: CASSWETSEPSSYNEQFF.

The chain couples TRBV19 to TRBJ1-2; D is unclear. This CDR3 has 15 amino acids. V shed 4 bases and J shed 5 bases, with 17 bases lying between them. Per the germline V gene, CDR1 is LNHDA and CDR2 is SQIVND (reference sequence). The CDR3 nucleotides are TGTGCCAGTAGTAAACAGCCAATTACCATATATGGCTACACCTTC. The encoded protein is CASSKQPITIYGYTF.

The chain carries TRBV28 and TRBJ2-2, with D hard to call. There are 14 residues in the CDR3. Trimming cost V 7 bases and J 0 bases, with 9 bases left between them. Germline V gene sequence: CDR1 MDHEN, CDR2 SYDVKM. This CDR3 is CASIQATNTGELFF. In DNA, the CDR3 is TGTGCCAGCATTCAGGCCACGAACACCGGGGAGCTGTTTTTT.

This chain joins TRBV11-3 and TRBJ2-2, with TRBD1 as a possible D gene (5 bases). Between the trimmed V and J ends, which lost 6 bases and 4 bases, there was a span of 9 bases. CDR1 is SGHNT and CDR2 is YENEEA in the germline V gene. The CDR3 contains 13 residues. In DNA, the CDR3 is TGTGCCAGCAGTGGGGCTCCCACCGGGGAGCTGTTTTTT. It translates to CASSGAPTGELFF.

Worth noting for this clone: The junction and the germline gene differ at one end; a read error may be behind it. The rearrangement joins TRBV27 to TRBJ2-7, with D maybe TRBD2 (6 bases). Germline V lookup: CDR1 MNHEY, CDR2 SMNVEV (reference sequence). The CDR3 spans 13 residues. The CDR3 region has the DNA TGTGCCAGCAATTTAGGAGGGTCTGGCGAGCAGTACTTC. This translates into CASNLGGSGEQYF.

This chain connects TRBV3-1 (or the pseudogene TRBV3-2) to TRBJ1-2; D is undetermined. The germline CDR1 and CDR2 sequences are LGHDT and YNNKEL (reference sequence). V was shortened by 3 bases and J by 4 bases, with 18 bases between the two germline ends. The CDR3 consists of 16 residues. CDR3 residues: CASSHFNSEFFYGYTF. DNA of the CDR3: TGTGCCAGCAGCCACTTTAACAGTGAGTTTTTCTATGGCTACACCTTC.

The chain is built from TRBV7-3 and TRBJ2-1; perhaps TRBD2 as D (6 bases). Trimming took off 6 bases at V and 4 bases at J, with 16 bases between the two ends. Germline V gene lookup returns CDR1 SGHTA and CDR2 FQGTGA. The CDR3 length is 15 residues. In DNA form, the CDR3 reads TGTGCCAGCAGTTCAAAAGGGGACTCATACAATGAGCAGTTCTTC. Translating it yields CASSSKGDSYNEQFF.

This sequence joins TRBV7-2 and TRBJ2-7; D perhaps matches TRBD2 (6 bases). CDR3 size: 17 residues. The germline gives CDR1 SGHTA, CDR2 FQGNSA. V shed 5 bases and J shed 2 bases, with 22 bases lying between them. CDR3 DNA sequence: TGTGCCAGCAGCCCCACACCCGGGGGTAAGAACCCCTACGAGCAGTACTTC. Amino acids: CASSPTPGGKNPYEQYF.

The rearrangement uses TRBV7-3 and TRBJ2-7; TRBD1 matches at 7 bases. V lost 4 bases, J lost 4 bases, and 1 base stayed unmatched. CDR3 length: 12 amino acids. The germline gives CDR1 SGHTA, CDR2 FQGTGA. Here the CDR3 DNA reads TGTGCCAGCAGCTACAGGGGTTACGAGCAGTACTTC. It specifies CASSYRGYEQYF.

The chain joins TRBV6-5 to TRBJ1-6; 7 bases agree with TRBD1. The CDR3 covers 15 residues. V shed 4 bases and J 8 bases; nucleotides not matched to a gene: 8. CDR1 and CDR2 (germline): MNHEY, SVGAGI. The CDR3 reads CASSSRKGAYSPLHF. The CDR3 nucleotides read TGTGCCAGCAGTTCCAGGAAGGGGGCATATTCACCCCTCCACTTT.

The chain joins TRBV19 to TRBJ1-2; the D is unclear. The CDR3 length is 12 residues. Trimming stripped 3 bases from V and 5 bases from J, with 7 bases between. Germline CDR1 and CDR2: LNHDA and SQIVND (reference sequence). In DNA, the CDR3 is TGTGCCAGTAGTATTCCCCTTTATGGCTACACCTTC. Its protein is CASSIPLYGYTF.

This clone appeared a single time. This sequence joins TRBV5-6 and TRBJ2-7; tentatively, D is TRBD1 (7 bases). V was clipped by 1 base and J by 0 bases, with 14 bases between them. Germline assignment: CDR1 SGHDT and CDR2 YYEEEE. The CDR3 is made up of 16 amino acids. CDR3 sequence (DNA): TGTGCCAGCAGCTTGTTTCAGGGGGGTTACTCCTACGAGCAGTACTTC. Translation: CASSLFQGGYSYEQYF.

This clone was counted once. The genes are TRBV14 and TRBJ1-2, with TRBD1 as a possible D gene (5 bases). The CDR3 extends over 15 amino acids. The germline CDR1 and CDR2 sequences are SGHDN and FVKESK. The V gene lost 4 bases and the J gene lost 6 bases, with 18 bases spanning the gap. In DNA form, the CDR3 reads TGTGCCAGCAGCCGGGCCAGGGAATTAAGGAATGGCTACACCTTC. Translating gives CASSRARELRNGYTF.

The rearrangement joins TRBV15 to TRBJ1-3; D possibly corresponds to TRBD1 (5 bases). The CDR3 is 16 residues long. Germline loops: CDR1 LNHNV, CDR2 YYDKDF (reference sequence). V was cut by 3 bases and J by 1 base, with 13 bases left in between. CDR3 bases: TGTGCCACCAGCAGTGCTACAGGAGTTTCTGGAAACACCATATATTTT. Protein: CATSSATGVSGNTIYF.

The chain joins TRBV6-5 to TRBJ2-7; possibly TRBD1 for D (6 bases). V lost 6 bases, J lost 4 bases, and 16 bases lay in between. This CDR3 is 14 amino acids long. The V gene's germline CDR1 is MNHEY and CDR2 SVGAGI. CDR3 sequence reads: CASSPGAFMYEQYF. Written as DNA, the CDR3 is TGTGCCAGCAGCCCAGGGGCGTTTATGTACGAGCAGTACTTC.

The rearrangement links TRBV5-5 to TRBJ1-5; no clear D. Germline loops: CDR1 SGHKS, CDR2 YYEKEE (reference sequence). The CDR3 spans 14 residues. V dropped 0 bases and J dropped 1 base, with 5 bases sitting between them. The CDR3 DNA follows: TGTGCCAGCAGCTTGGAACAGAGCAATCAGCCCCAGCATTTT. Translated: CASSLEQSNQPQHF.

The chain uses TRBV9 and TRBJ1-1, with 8 bases matching TRBD1. The CDR3 runs 15 residues. The trim removed 5 bases at V and 5 bases at J, leaving 11 bases unmatched. Germline V gene sequence: CDR1 SGDLS, CDR2 YYNGEE. In DNA, the CDR3 is TGTGCCAGCAGTCCTAATACAGGGGGATGGACTGAAGCTTTCTTT. It encodes CASSPNTGGWTEAFF.

The chain carries TRBV9 and TRBJ1-2, with a possible D match to TRBD1 (6 bases). Trimming took 3 bases from V and 8 from J, leaving 23 bases between them. The CDR3 is made up of 16 amino acids. Germline values: CDR1 SGDLS, CDR2 YYNGEE. The CDR3 region has the DNA TGTGCCAGCAGCGCTAGCTCGGACAGACCAACCTTCGGCTACACCTTC. This gives the protein CASSASSDRPTFGYTF.

CDR3 bases: TGTGCCAGCAGCGTAGGGTGGACTAGCGGACTGAATGAGCAGTTCTTC. Translating gives CASSVGWTSGLNEQFF. The rearrangement joins TRBV9 to TRBJ2-1; 10 bases agree with TRBD2. The germline V gene encodes CDR1 SGDLS and CDR2 YYNGEE. The CDR3 runs 16 residues. Losses at the gene ends were 0 bases for V and 7 bases for J; bases not matched to a gene: 7.

The rearrangement joins TRBV6-2 or TRBV6-3 to TRBJ2-7, with a weak D call TRBD2 (5 bases). The CDR3 has 17 amino acids. Per the germline V gene, CDR1 is MNHEY and CDR2 is SVGEGT. V gave up 0 bases and J gave up 0 bases, with 15 bases separating them. CDR3 bases: TGTGCCAGCAGTTACTCGTATATGCGGAGGAGCTCCTACGAGCAGTACTTC. Protein product: CASSYSYMRRSSYEQYF.

This clone showed up just once. The chain combines TRBV7-7 with TRBJ2-5; the D gene is possibly TRBD1 (5 bases). V lost 0 bases and J lost 5, with 13 bases in between. The CDR3 loop spans 15 amino acids. Germline V CDR1 and CDR2: SSHAT, FNYEAQ (reference sequence). The CDR3: CASSLAPQVSETQYF. The CDR3 DNA sequence: TGTGCCAGCAGCTTAGCTCCACAGGTGTCGGAGACCCAGTACTTC.